The 21 T cell receptor beta chains in this list originate from one sample, sequenced in a study of glioma-infiltrating T cells after dendritic cell vaccination. The time point denotes: after dendritic cell vaccination, including at tumor progression/relapse. This table comes from immunoSEQ multiplex PCR, and its TCRdb copy is limited to in-frame clones, with some not included. The table lists about 58,000 clones, approximately 87% of them singletons, with roughly 8.5% in the top ten. This specimen consisted of blood, obtained after dendritic cell vaccination. Every receptor here comes from a human donor with glioblastoma.

The rearrangement links TRBV5-4 to TRBJ2-3; 9 nucleotides match TRBD1. The CDR3 runs to 15 residues. V lost 5 bases, J lost 0 bases, and 4 bases stayed unmatched. The V gene's germline CDR1 is SGHNT and CDR2 YYREEE (reference sequence). As DNA, the CDR3 is TGTGCCAGCAGGGGACAGGGACATAGCACAGATACGCAGTATTTT. Translated, it gives CASRGQGHSTDTQYF.

This clone was seen once. The CDR3 DNA follows: TGTGCCAGCAGTCCGGGACAGGGCTCTGGCTACACCTTC. As protein: CASSPGQGSGYTF. The V gene is TRBV27, the J gene TRBJ1-2; 9 bases line up with TRBD1. Germline trimming cut 5 bases from V and 7 bases from J; bases unmatched to any gene: 5. Germline loops: CDR1 MNHEY, CDR2 SMNVEV (reference sequence). The CDR3 is 13 residues long.

This chain joins TRBV11-2 and TRBJ1-3; a weak D match, TRBD1 (5 bases). This CDR3 is built from 18 residues. Trimming cost V 4 bases and J 0 bases, with 19 bases left between them. CDR1 SGHAT and CDR2 FQNNGV come from the germline V gene. The CDR3 protein is CASSSPRSRANSGNTIYF. The CDR3 nucleotides are TGTGCCAGCAGCTCCCCGAGGAGCAGGGCCAACTCTGGAAACACCATATATTTT.

This clone was seen a single time. The chain joins TRBV9 to TRBJ2-5, with D possibly TRBD2 on 5 matching bases. The CDR3 loop spans 15 amino acids. The V end was cut by 0 bases, the J end by 3 bases, with 12 bases between. Germline CDR1 is SGDLS and CDR2 is YYNGEE. The CDR3 loop reads CASSVEASRKETQYF. In DNA, the CDR3 is TGTGCCAGCAGCGTAGAGGCTAGCCGAAAAGAGACCCAGTACTTC.

This sequence joins TRBV27 and TRBJ1-5; no firm D call. The CDR3 has 14 amino acids. Germline V gives CDR1 MNHEY, CDR2 SMNVEV (reference sequence). Trimming removed 5 bases at V and 2 bases at J, with 10 bases between. The CDR3, as DNA: TGTGCCAGCAGTCTTTTCCGGGGCAATCAGCCCCAGCATTTT. Amino acids: CASSLFRGNQPQHF.

The chain recombines TRBV5-1 with TRBJ1-2, with D perhaps TRBD1 (5 bases). The V gene lost 0 bases and the J gene lost 5 bases, with 8 bases spanning the gap. Germline V gives CDR1 SGHRS, CDR2 YFSETQ. The CDR3 runs to 13 residues. The CDR3, as DNA: TGCGCCAGCAGCTTGGCAGGGTTATATGGCTACACCTTC. This encodes CASSLAGLYGYTF. Supplemented by reference TRBV5-1 and TRBJ1-2, the full variable domain reads KAGVTQTPRYLIKTRGQQVTLSCSPISGHRSVSWYQQTPGQGLQFLFEYFSETQRNKGNFPGRFSGRQFSNSRSEMNVSTLELGDSALYLCASSLAGLYGYTFGSGTRLTVV.

This sequence joins TRBV4-1 and TRBJ2-7; D may be TRBD2 (5 bases). CDR3 length: 14 amino acids. The germline V gene encodes CDR1 MGHRA and CDR2 YSYEKL. V lost 0 bases to trimming and J lost 3 bases, with 9 bases between them. The CDR3 loop reads CASSQDPRGYEQYF. For the CDR3, the DNA is TGCGCCAGCAGCCAAGATCCCCGGGGCTACGAGCAGTACTTC.

The genes are TRBV11-1 and TRBJ2-5; D uncertain. V was pared by 4 bases and J by 5 bases, with 11 bases between. Germline CDR1 SGHAT, CDR2 FQDESV (reference sequence). There are 13 residues in the CDR3. CDR3 residues: CASSSIQAETQYF. The CDR3 coding sequence is TGTGCCAGCAGCTCAATCCAGGCCGAGACCCAGTACTTC.

The chain links TRBV6-4 to TRBJ2-1, with a possible D match to TRBD2 (6 bases). CDR1 and CDR2 (germline): MRHNA, SNTAGT. The CDR3 has 17 residues. Trimming took off 2 bases at V and 4 bases at J, with 18 bases between the two ends. The CDR3 sequence is CASSDTMRRGTYNEQFF. DNA of the CDR3: TGTGCCAGCAGTGACACGATGCGGAGGGGAACTTACAATGAGCAGTTCTTC.

The V gene is TRBV30, the J gene TRBJ2-2; tentatively, D is TRBD2 (5 bases). Germline CDR1 is GTSNPN and CDR2 is SVGIG (reference sequence). V was pared by 4 bases and J by 1 base, with 25 bases between. This CDR3 contains 19 residues. The CDR3 coding sequence is TGTGCCTGGACAACGATCTATGCCCCGGCGGGTGAGAACACCGGGGAGCTGTTTTTT. Translating it yields CAWTTIYAPAGENTGELFF.

The chain combines TRBV5-4 with TRBJ2-5; D might be TRBD2 (6 bases). Germline values: CDR1 SGHNT, CDR2 YYREEE (reference sequence). Trimming shortened V by 7 bases and J by 5 bases, and 12 bases separated the two germline ends. This CDR3 has 12 residues. DNA for the CDR3: TGTGCCAGCGGGGACTCAGGGGAGACCCAGTACTTC. Encoded protein: CASGDSGETQYF.

The CDR3 reads CASSFTGTAPYEQYF. The CDR3 region has the DNA TGTGCCAGTAGTTTCACCGGGACAGCTCCCTACGAGCAGTACTTC. The chain uses TRBV19 and TRBJ2-7; 7 bases line up with TRBD1. Germline V gene data show CDR1 as LNHDA and CDR2 as SQIVND (reference sequence). J was trimmed by 2 bases and V by 5 bases; bases with no gene match: 9. This CDR3 contains 15 residues.

The chain uses TRBV18 and TRBJ1-2, with TRBD1 matching over 9 bases. The CDR3 is 14 residues long. Looked up from germline, CDR1 is KGHSH and CDR2 is LQKENI. After removal of 2 bases from V and 6 bases from J, the junction contained 4 bases not matched to a gene. The CDR3: CASSPTGQGNGYTF. The DNA of the CDR3 is TGTGCCAGCTCACCAACCGGACAGGGGAATGGCTACACCTTC. Filled out from reference TRBV18 and TRBJ1-2, the complete variable domain reads NAGVMQNPRHLVRRRGQEARLRCSPMKGHSHVYWYRQLPEEGLKFMVYLQKENIIDESGMPKERFSAEFPKEGPSILRIQQVVRGDSAAYFCASSPTGQGNGYTFGSGTRLTVV.

CDR3 sequence: CASSVGGGTGVTDTQYF. The CDR3 DNA reads as TGTGCCAGCAGCGTAGGGGGGGGGACAGGGGTAACAGATACGCAGTATTTT. The chain carries TRBV9 and TRBJ2-3, with 10 bases lining up with TRBD1. V shed 0 bases, J shed 3 bases, and the junction held 7 bases outside the gene matches. Germline CDR1 reads SGDLS; CDR2 reads YYNGEE. The CDR3 loop spans 17 amino acids.

CDR3 sequence: CASSPDSQPQHF. The CDR3, as DNA: TGCGCCAGCAGTCCAGACAGTCAGCCCCAGCATTTT. The J gene is TRBJ1-5, the V gene TRBV10-1, with a tentative D call TRBD1 (5 bases). This CDR3 spans 12 amino acids. Trimming took 5 bases from V and 6 from J, leaving 8 bases between them. CDR1 WNHNN and CDR2 SYGVQD come from the germline V gene (reference sequence).

On this clone itself: The junction departs from germline at one end; a sequencing error may be responsible. The V and J genes are TRBV2 and TRBJ1-1; D remains unclear. Germline V gives CDR1 SNHLY, CDR2 FYNNEI. This CDR3 comprises 12 residues. The CDR3 coding sequence is TGTGCCAGCAGGGAAGGAGTCACTGAAGCTTTCTTT. Protein sequence: CASREGVTEAFF. The full variable domain, in which reference TRBV2 and TRBJ1-1 provide the parts outside the CDR3, is EPEVTQTPSHQVTQMGQEVILRCVPISNHLYFYWYRQILGQKVEFLVSFYNNEISEKSEIFDDQFSVERPDGSNFTLKIRSTKLEDSAMYFCASREGVTEAFFGQGTRLTVV.

This sequence joins TRBV2 and TRBJ1-6, with D tentatively TRBD1 (5 bases). Looked up from germline, CDR1 is SNHLY and CDR2 is FYNNEI. This CDR3 region has 16 residues. The V gene lost 8 bases and the J gene lost 0 bases, with 14 bases spanning the gap. The CDR3 DNA reads TGTGCCAGCTCGGGACTCTCCCCCTCCTATAATTCACCCCTCCACTTT. Its protein product is CASSGLSPSYNSPLHF.

CDR3: CASSPARLKLNEQYF. The CDR3 DNA is TGCGCCAGCAGCCCGGCGAGGCTCAAGCTTAACGAGCAGTACTTC. The chain has TRBV5-1 and TRBJ2-7; the D is unclear. Germline V gene lookup returns CDR1 SGHRS and CDR2 YFSETQ. Deletions cut 4 bases from V and 5 bases from J, with 19 bases between. The CDR3 runs 15 residues.

V gene TRBV11-3 combines with J gene TRBJ2-2; D perhaps matches TRBD2 (6 bases). Germline CDR1 SGHNT, CDR2 YENEEA. This CDR3 comprises 15 residues. V lost 5 bases to trimming and J lost 3 bases, with 13 bases between them. CDR3 sequence: CASSPYGGYTGELFF. The CDR3 nucleotides are TGTGCCAGCAGCCCGTACGGGGGTTACACCGGGGAGCTGTTTTTT.

The genes are TRBV29-1 and TRBJ2-3; D is possibly TRBD2 (6 bases). Trimming left V 4 bases short and J 4 bases short, with 27 bases between. CDR3 length: 18 amino acids. From germline, CDR1 is SQVTM and CDR2 ANQGSEA. The CDR3 DNA follows: TGCAGCGTTGTCGGGTTGACTAGTGGAGGAGGAACTGCAGATACGCAGTATTTT. Translating gives CSVVGLTSGGGTADTQYF.

The genes are TRBV28 and TRBJ2-4; TRBD2 agrees at 9 bases. Germline-derived CDR1 and CDR2 are MDHEN and SYDVKM. The V and J ends lost 6 bases and 4 bases, in that order; junction bases with no gene match: 7. The CDR3 has 15 residues. CDR3 bases: TGTGCCAGCAGGGCGGGGGGGGCCCAGAAAAACATTCAGTACTTC. It encodes CASRAGGAQKNIQYF.